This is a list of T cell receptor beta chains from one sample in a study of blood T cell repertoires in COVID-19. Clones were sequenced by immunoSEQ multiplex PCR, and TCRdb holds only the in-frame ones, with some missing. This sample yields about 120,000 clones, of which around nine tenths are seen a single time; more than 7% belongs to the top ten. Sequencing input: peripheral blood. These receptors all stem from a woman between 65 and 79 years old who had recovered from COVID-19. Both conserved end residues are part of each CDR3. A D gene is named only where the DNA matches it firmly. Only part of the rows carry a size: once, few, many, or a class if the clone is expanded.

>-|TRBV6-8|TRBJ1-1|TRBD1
TGTGCCAGAAGGGGGCAGACTCTTGTCCCGTGCACTGAAGCTTTCTTT
CARRGQTLVPCTEAFF
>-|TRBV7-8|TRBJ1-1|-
TGTGCCAGCACAGAACAGGGTATAAGTCCTGAAGCTTTCTTT
CASTEQGISPEAFF
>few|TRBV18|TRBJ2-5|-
TGTGCCAGCTCCCAGCGACTGTACCAAGAGACCCAGTACTTC
CASSQRLYQETQYF
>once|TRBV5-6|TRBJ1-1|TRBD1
TGTGCCAGCAGCTTGGGCAGGGGGGACACTGAAGCTTTCTTT
CASSLGRGDTEAFF
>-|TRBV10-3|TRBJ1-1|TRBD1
TGTGCCATCAGGGGGACAGCCTTGAACACTGAAGCTTTCTTT
CAIRGTALNTEAFF
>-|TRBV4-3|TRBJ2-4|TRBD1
TGCGCCAGCAGCCAAGATTGGGACAGTCTAGCCAAAAACATTCAGTACTTC
CASSQDWDSLAKNIQYF
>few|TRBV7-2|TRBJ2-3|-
TGTGCCAGCAGCTTACCACGAAGCGGGGATACGCAGTATTTT
CASSLPRSGDTQYF
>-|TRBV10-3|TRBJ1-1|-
TGTGCCATCAGGATGGGCCCGCTAATTATGAACACTGAAGCTTTCTTT
CAIRMGPLIMNTEAFF
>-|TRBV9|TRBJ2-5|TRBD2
TGTGCCAGCAGCGATGGACTAGCGGGAGGGCCAGTGGGAGAGACCCAGTACTTC
CASSDGLAGGPVGETQYF
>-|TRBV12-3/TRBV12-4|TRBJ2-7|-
TGTGCCAGCAGTTTAGACAGAACCTACGAGCAGTACTTC
CASSLDRTYEQYF
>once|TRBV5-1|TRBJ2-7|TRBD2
TGCGCCAGCAGCCTTAGCGGGAGTACTTCCTACGAGCAGTACTTC
CASSLSGSTSYEQYF
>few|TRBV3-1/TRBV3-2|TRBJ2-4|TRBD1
TGTGCCAGCAGCCCCCGGGACAGGGGTAACATTCAGTACTTC
CASSPRDRGNIQYF
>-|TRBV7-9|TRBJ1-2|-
TGTGCCAGCAGCTTAGAACAGCTTTTCTATGGCTACACCTTC
CASSLEQLFYGYTF
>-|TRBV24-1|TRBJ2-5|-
TGTGCCACCTCTGAATTAGCGGACGATCAAGAGACCCAGTACTTC
CATSELADDQETQYF
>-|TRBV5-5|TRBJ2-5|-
TGTGCCAGCAGCTGGGGACACACTAAAGAGACCCAGTACTTC
CASSWGHTKETQYF
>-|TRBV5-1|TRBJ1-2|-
TGCGCCAGCAGCTTAGAGACACCTAACTATGGCTACACCTTC
CASSLETPNYGYTF
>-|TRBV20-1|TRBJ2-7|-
TGCAGTGCTGCCCAGTCCTACGAGCAGTACTTC
CSAAQSYEQYF
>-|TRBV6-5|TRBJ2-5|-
TGTGCCAGCAGTTACCCGGCGGCAGAGACCCAGTACTTC
CASSYPAAETQYF
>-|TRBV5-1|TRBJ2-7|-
TGCGCCAGCAGCAGGGGGGGAAAAGCTCTCTACGAGCAGTACTTC
CASSRGGKALYEQYF
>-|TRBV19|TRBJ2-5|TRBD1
TGTGCCAGTAGCCGACAGGGGGCAGAGACCCAGTACTTC
CASSRQGAETQYF
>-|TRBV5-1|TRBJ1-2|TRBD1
TGCGCCAGCAGCTCCCAGGGGGCCTATGGCTACACCTTC
CASSSQGAYGYTF
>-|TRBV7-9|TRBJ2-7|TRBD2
TGTGCCAGCAGCCCCCGGGGGGAAGCCTACGAGCAGTACTTC
CASSPRGEAYEQYF
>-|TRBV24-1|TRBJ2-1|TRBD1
TGTGCCACCAGTACAGGGGTGTCCAATGAGCAGTTCTTC
CATSTGVSNEQFF
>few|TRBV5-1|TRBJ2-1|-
TGCGCCAGCAGCTTGCGACCCACAGCTTACAATGAGCAGTTCTTC
CASSLRPTAYNEQFF
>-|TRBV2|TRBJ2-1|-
TGTGCCAGCAGTGACGGGGGTGCGGGCATTGAGCAGTTCTTC
CASSDGGAGIEQFF
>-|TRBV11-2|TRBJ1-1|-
TGTGCCAGCAGCCCCAGGGGAGGGACTGAAGCTTTCTTT
CASSPRGGTEAFF
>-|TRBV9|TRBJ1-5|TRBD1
TGTGCCAGCAGCGCAGGACAGGGGGCGAGACAGCCCCAGCATTTT
CASSAGQGARQPQHF